The T cell receptor (beta chain) described here comes from a study of PD-1 blockade in classical Hodgkin lymphoma. Whole-study results and caveats: By C4D1, CD4+ diversity increased significantly, especially in complete responders. Baseline diversity resembling that of newly diagnosed patients was seen in complete responders.

Time point given: cycle 4 day 1 (C4D1), after five to seven weeks of nivolumab. All trial patients relapsed after autologous stem cell transplantation. Profiling relied on immunoSEQ multiplex PCR, and the TCRdb table lists in-frame clones only, not all of them. The sample has tens of thousands of clones, around 80% seen once; the top ten hold over 7.5%. Regarding this clone: As yet, its antigen is unknown.

The CDR3 runs 15 residues. Germline lookup yields CDR1 MGHRA and CDR2 YSYEKL. V lost 3 bases and J 7 bases, leaving 18 bases between the germline ends. The TCR was taken from a human donor with classical Hodgkin lymphoma. The sequencing here drew on peripheral blood mononuclear cells (PBMCs), taken before the fourth cycle of nivolumab. V usage is TRBV4-1 and J usage is TRBJ2-5, with D perhaps TRBD1 (7 bases). CDR3 sequence (DNA): TGCGCCAGCAGCCAGGCGGGACAGTCAGCTGGGACCCAGTACTTC. Protein product: CASSQAGQSAGTQYF.